Listed here are 20 T cell receptor beta chains from one sample, sequenced in a study of STAT3 mutations in large granular lymphocyte leukemia. Their specific antigens are unknown. Profiled with immunoSEQ multiplex PCR; TCRdb holds only in-frame clones, not every one. The table has approximately 15,000 clones, roughly 90% seen once; the top ten hold around 35%. Study observations and caveats: At least one immunodominant TCR beta clonotype appeared in every T-cell large granular lymphocyte leukemia patient.

The sample comprised peripheral blood mononuclear cells. These receptors all stem from a man in his forties with T-cell large granular lymphocyte leukemia. Some clones in this sample may be carry-over from other donors' samples.

This chain joins TRBV6-6 and TRBJ1-2; maybe TRBD1 (6 bases). The germline V gene has CDR1 MNHNY and CDR2 SVGAGI (reference sequence). Trimming removed 8 bases from V and 4 bases from J, with 14 bases in between. The CDR3 is 13 residues long. CDR3 region: CASELDSPYGYTF. CDR3 DNA sequence: TGTGCCAGCGAATTGGACAGCCCCTATGGCTACACCTTC.

The chain combines TRBV5-6 with TRBJ1-5, with D tentatively TRBD1 (5 bases). The V gene's germline CDR1 is SGHDT and CDR2 YYEEEE. The CDR3 is 14 amino acids. Trimming left V 4 bases short and J 6 bases short, with 14 bases between. The CDR3: CASSPQGWGQPQHF. CDR3 DNA: TGTGCCAGCAGCCCCCAGGGTTGGGGTCAGCCCCAGCATTTT.

This chain connects TRBV29-1 to TRBJ1-1; D ambiguous. Germline values: CDR1 SQVTM, CDR2 ANQGSEA. Trimming removed 0 bases from V and 4 bases from J, with 3 bases in between. The length of the CDR3 is 11 residues. The CDR3 spells CSVEDLTEAFF. The CDR3 DNA is TGCAGCGTTGAAGACCTCACTGAAGCTTTCTTT.

The CDR3 coding sequence is TGTGCCAGCTCACACCGGGACAGAACCTACAATGAGCAGTTCTTC. Protein sequence: CASSHRDRTYNEQFF. The chain links TRBV18 to TRBJ2-1; TRBD1 matches 7 bases. After removal of 4 bases from V and 2 bases from J, the junction contained 5 bases not matched to a gene. The CDR3 extends over 15 amino acids. Germline-derived CDR1 and CDR2 are KGHSH and LQKENI.

The rearrangement joins TRBV4-1 to TRBJ2-2, with 11 bases fitting TRBD2. CDR1 is MGHRA, CDR2 YSYEKL, per germline. The CDR3 is 18 residues long. The V gene end was trimmed by 4 bases and the J gene end by 0 bases; junction bases not matched to a gene: 7. This CDR3 is CASSPWASGGTNTGELFF. The CDR3, as DNA: TGCGCCAGCAGCCCCTGGGCTAGCGGGGGGACGAACACCGGGGAGCTGTTTTTT.

The V gene is TRBV6-5, the J gene TRBJ2-7; the D call may be TRBD1 or TRBD2 (5 bases each). This CDR3 has 13 residues. The germline V gene has CDR1 MNHEY and CDR2 SVGAGI. Between the trimmed V and J ends, which lost 5 bases and 3 bases, there was a span of 11 bases. CDR3 in DNA: TGTGCCAGCAGTGTCGGGACCAACTACGAGCAGTACTTC. Protein sequence: CASSVGTNYEQYF.

The rearrangement links TRBV6-5 to TRBJ2-7; a weak D match, TRBD1 (6 bases). The V gene's germline CDR1 is MNHEY and CDR2 SVGAGI. Trimming stripped 5 bases from V and 2 bases from J, with 16 bases between. CDR3 length equals 15 residues. Here the CDR3 reads CASSPALRGTYEQYF. CDR3 DNA sequence: TGTGCCAGCAGTCCGGCCTTAAGGGGGACCTACGAGCAGTACTTC.

This chain connects TRBV2 to TRBJ1-1; perhaps TRBD1 as D (5 bases). V gave up 7 bases and J gave up 4 bases, with 19 bases separating them. Germline CDR1 is SNHLY and CDR2 is FYNNEI. The CDR3 sequence is 15 residues long. This CDR3 is CASIALESGSTEAFF. In DNA, the CDR3 is TGTGCCAGCATAGCTTTGGAATCAGGGAGCACTGAAGCTTTCTTT.

The chain couples TRBV7-2 to TRBJ1-2; D unresolved. Germline CDR1 reads SGHTA; CDR2 reads FQGNSA. V gave up 5 bases and J gave up 6 bases, with 22 bases separating them. The CDR3 runs to 16 residues. CDR3 DNA sequence: TGTGCCAGCAGCCACTGGGATTGGTACAGCTCTGATGGCTACACCTTC. This encodes CASSHWDWYSSDGYTF.

The V and J genes are TRBV5-1 and TRBJ1-1; D ambiguous. The V end was cut by 0 bases, the J end by 0 bases, with 9 bases between. CDR1 and CDR2 from the germline V gene are SGHRS and YFSETQ. The CDR3 runs 15 residues. CDR3 region: CASSLGSSMNTEAFF. CDR3 sequence (DNA): TGCGCCAGCAGCTTGGGCAGTTCTATGAACACTGAAGCTTTCTTT.

This chain joins TRBV5-8 and TRBJ2-1; D is perhaps TRBD1 (5 bases). V was cut by 2 bases and J by 7 bases, with 16 bases left in between. Germline CDR1 reads SGHTS; CDR2 reads YDEGEE. The CDR3 is 15 amino acids. For the CDR3, the DNA is TGTGCCAGCAGCTTTCAGGGAATGAGTGTGAATGAGCAGTTCTTC. It is translated as CASSFQGMSVNEQFF.

The chain uses TRBV7-7 and TRBJ2-3; D remains ambiguous. This CDR3 region has 14 residues. Trimming cost V 3 bases and J 2 bases, with 9 bases left between them. From germline, CDR1 is SSHAT and CDR2 FNYEAQ (reference sequence). CDR3 nucleotide sequence: TGTGCCAGCAGCTTGTTAACCCCCACAGATACGCAGTATTTT. Amino acids: CASSLLTPTDTQYF. The full variable domain, with the rest looked up from reference TRBV7-7 and TRBJ2-3, is GAGVSQSPRYKVTKRGQDVTLRCDPISSHATLYWYQQALGQGPEFLTYFNYEAQPDKSGLPSDRFSAERPEGSISTLTIQRTEQRDSAMYRCASSLLTPTDTQYFGPGTRLTVL.

V and J are TRBV11-2 and TRBJ2-3; the D is unclear. This CDR3 is 13 amino acids long. Trimming took off 3 bases at V and 0 bases at J, with 4 bases between the two ends. Germline V gene sequence: CDR1 SGHAT, CDR2 FQNNGV. In DNA, the CDR3 is TGTGCCAGCAGCTTCTTTAGCACAGATACGCAGTATTTT. It translates to CASSFFSTDTQYF.

This chain joins TRBV18 and TRBJ1-2; D is ambiguous. V was pared by 1 base and J by 5 bases, with 14 bases between. CDR3 length: 15 residues. CDR1 and CDR2 (germline): KGHSH, LQKENI. The CDR3: CASSPQGQPDYGYTF. DNA for the CDR3: TGTGCCAGCTCACCACAGGGTCAGCCCGATTATGGCTACACCTTC.

The rearrangement uses TRBV18 and TRBJ2-1; a possible D gene is TRBD1 (5 bases). Per germline, CDR1 KGHSH and CDR2 LQKENI. Between the trimmed V and J ends, which lost 2 bases and 4 bases, there was a span of 15 bases. This CDR3 has 16 amino acids. DNA for the CDR3: TGTGCCAGCTCACCAATGCCGGACATAGGATACAATGAGCAGTTCTTC. Its translation is CASSPMPDIGYNEQFF.

The rearrangement links TRBV19 to TRBJ2-3; D unresolved. The CDR3 is 13 amino acids. Trimming shortened V by 4 bases and J by 2 bases, and 7 bases separated the two germline ends. Germline CDR1 is LNHDA and CDR2 is SQIVND (reference sequence). Written as DNA, the CDR3 is TGTGCCAGTAGTACGTTTCCCACAGATACGCAGTATTTT. It translates to CASSTFPTDTQYF. Complete variable domain (other parts from reference TRBV19 and TRBJ2-3): DGGITQSPKYLFRKEGQNVTLSCEQNLNHDAMYWYRQDPGQGLRLIYYSQIVNDFQKGDIAEGYSVSREKKESFPLTVTSAQKNPTAFYLCASSTFPTDTQYFGPGTRLTVL.

V gene TRBV5-1 combines with J gene TRBJ1-1, with D hard to call. This CDR3 comprises 13 residues. Germline CDR1 SGHRS, CDR2 YFSETQ. V was clipped by 2 bases and J by 1 base, with 6 bases between them. The CDR3 nucleotides are TGCGCCAGCAGCTTAGACACGAACACTGAAGCTTTCTTT. Its translation is CASSLDTNTEAFF.

This chain links TRBV28 with TRBJ1-2; a possible D gene is TRBD1 (5 bases). Germline loops: CDR1 MDHEN, CDR2 SYDVKM. V was pared by 6 bases and J by 4 bases, with 9 bases between. The CDR3 consists of 12 residues. The CDR3 DNA follows: TGTGCCAGCAGCACCGGGACCTATGGCTACACCTTC. It codes for CASSTGTYGYTF.

The chain couples TRBV5-1 to TRBJ1-1; D gene unclear. Germline CDR1 and CDR2: SGHRS and YFSETQ. The V end lost 0 bases, the J end lost 2 bases, and 8 bases lay between the germline ends. This CDR3 is built from 14 residues. CDR3 region: CASSLALGNTEAFF. Written as DNA, the CDR3 is TGCGCCAGCAGCTTGGCCTTGGGTAACACTGAAGCTTTCTTT.

The chain is built from TRBV7-9 and TRBJ1-3, with a possible D match to TRBD1 (5 bases). CDR3 length: 15 residues. V lost 5 bases to trimming and J lost 2 bases, with 13 bases between them. Germline CDR1 SEHNR, CDR2 FQNEAQ (reference sequence). CDR3 in DNA: TGTGCCAGCAGCCCTGGGGGTAGAACTGGAAACACCATATATTTT. It encodes CASSPGGRTGNTIYF.